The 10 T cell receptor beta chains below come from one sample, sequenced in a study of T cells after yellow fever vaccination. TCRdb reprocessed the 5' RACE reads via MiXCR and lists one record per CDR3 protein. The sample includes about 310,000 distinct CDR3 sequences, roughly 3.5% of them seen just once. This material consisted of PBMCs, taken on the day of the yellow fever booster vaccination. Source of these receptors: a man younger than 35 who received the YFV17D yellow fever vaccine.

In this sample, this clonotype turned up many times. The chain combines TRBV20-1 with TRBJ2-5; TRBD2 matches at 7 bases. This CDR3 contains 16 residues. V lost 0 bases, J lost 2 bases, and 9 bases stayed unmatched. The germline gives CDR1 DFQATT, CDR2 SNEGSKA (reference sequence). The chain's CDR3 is CSARDLGGFYQETQYF. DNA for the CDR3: TGCAGTGCTAGAGACCTGGGGGGGTTCTATCAAGAGACCCAGTACTTC.

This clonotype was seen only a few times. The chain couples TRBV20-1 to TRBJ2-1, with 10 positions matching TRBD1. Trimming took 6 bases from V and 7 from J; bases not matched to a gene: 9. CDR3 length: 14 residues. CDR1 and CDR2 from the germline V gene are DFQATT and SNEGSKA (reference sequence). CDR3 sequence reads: CSATGTGDWNEQFF. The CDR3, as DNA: TGCAGTGCAACCGGGACAGGGGACTGGAATGAGCAGTTCTTC.

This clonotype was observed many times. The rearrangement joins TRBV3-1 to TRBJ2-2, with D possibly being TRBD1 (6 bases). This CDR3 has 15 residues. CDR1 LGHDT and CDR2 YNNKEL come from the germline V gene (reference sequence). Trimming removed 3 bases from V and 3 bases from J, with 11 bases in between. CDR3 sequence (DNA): TGTGCCAGCAGCCACTCGGACAGATACACCGGGGAGCTGTTTTTT. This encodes CASSHSDRYTGELFF.

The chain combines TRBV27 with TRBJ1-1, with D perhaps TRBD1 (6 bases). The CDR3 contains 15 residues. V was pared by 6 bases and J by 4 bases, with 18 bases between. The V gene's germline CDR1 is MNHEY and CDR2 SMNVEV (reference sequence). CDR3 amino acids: CASRRREQGLTEAFF. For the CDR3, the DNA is TGTGCCAGCAGGCGGAGGGAACAGGGACTCACTGAAGCTTTCTTT.

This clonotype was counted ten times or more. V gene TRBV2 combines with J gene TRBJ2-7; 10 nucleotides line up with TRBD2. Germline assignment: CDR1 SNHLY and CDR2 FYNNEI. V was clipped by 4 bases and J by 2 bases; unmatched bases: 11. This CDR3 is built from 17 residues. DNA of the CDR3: TGTGCCAGCAGTGTCCGCCTAGCGGGGGCCATAGCCTACGAGCAGTACTTC. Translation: CASSVRLAGAIAYEQYF.

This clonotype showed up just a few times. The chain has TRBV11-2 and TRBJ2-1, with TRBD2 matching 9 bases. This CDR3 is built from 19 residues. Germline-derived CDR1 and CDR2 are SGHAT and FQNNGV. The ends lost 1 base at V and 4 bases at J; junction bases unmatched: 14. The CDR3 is CASSLGSSGAGYGYNEQFF. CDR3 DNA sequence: TGTGCCAGCAGCTTAGGTTCTAGCGGGGCGGGGTACGGATACAATGAGCAGTTCTTC.

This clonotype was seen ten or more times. DNA for the CDR3: TGCGCCAGCAGCTTGGAACCGACCTACGAGCAGTACGTC. Translated: CASSLEPTYEQYV. The chain has TRBV5-1 and TRBJ2-7; D remains unclear. Germline-derived CDR1 and CDR2 are SGHRS and YFSETQ. With 0 bases removed from V and 2 bases from J, the gap between germline ends came to 6 bases. The CDR3 is 13 amino acids.

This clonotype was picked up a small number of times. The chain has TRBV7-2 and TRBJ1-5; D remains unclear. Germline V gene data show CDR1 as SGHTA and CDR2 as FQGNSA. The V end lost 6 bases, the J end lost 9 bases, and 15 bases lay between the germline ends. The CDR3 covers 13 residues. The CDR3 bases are TGTGCCAGCAGTATTGGCGCAGAAGTGCCCCAGCATTTT. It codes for CASSIGAEVPQHF.

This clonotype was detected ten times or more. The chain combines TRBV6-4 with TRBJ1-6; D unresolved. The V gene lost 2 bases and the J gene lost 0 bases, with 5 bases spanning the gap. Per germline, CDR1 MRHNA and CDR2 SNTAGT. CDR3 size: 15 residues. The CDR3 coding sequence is TGTGCCAGCAGTGACCAGAGCTCCTATAATTCACCCCTCCACTTT. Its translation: CASSDQSSYNSPLHF.

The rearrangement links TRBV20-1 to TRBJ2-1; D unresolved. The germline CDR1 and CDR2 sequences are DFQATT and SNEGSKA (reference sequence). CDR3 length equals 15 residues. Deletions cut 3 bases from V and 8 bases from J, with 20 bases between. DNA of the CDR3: TGCAGTGCTAGGCCCTCTTGGCGCGGTAGTCATGAGCAGTTCTTC. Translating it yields CSARPSWRGSHEQFF.